The TCR beta chain under discussion was sequenced for a study of spatial heterogeneity in lung cancer (dated by TCRdb to about 2019). Looking at the study overall: More beta-chain than alpha-chain transcripts were consistently detected, likely reflecting higher beta-chain transcript abundance. In the raw uncorrected reads, each unique combination of TCR and UMI appeared more than ten times on average. In tumor regions, TCR transcript counts showed a strong correlation with a T cell transcriptional module score derived from matched bulk RNA-seq. Nonsynonymous mutation counts, determined by whole-exome sequencing of tumor tissue, were related to TCR repertoire features. At surgery, some 200 tumor regions, 64 matched nontumor lung samples and fewer than 60 PBMC samples were TCR-sequenced for both alpha and beta chains. In non-small cell lung cancer, the study quantitatively compared TCR alpha and beta repertoires across several tumor regions, matched nontumor lung, and blood. Overall results and qualifications from the work: The tumor nonsynonymous mutation count correlated with the number of expanded intratumoral alpha and beta TCRs. TCR-seq coverage of tumor T cells was estimated to be only approximately 7% for alpha chains and 11% to 15% for beta chains. Counts of ubiquitous and regional expanded TCRs were found to correlate with counts of ubiquitous and regional nonsynonymous mutations, respectively. Confirming at a functional level the hypothesis that regional TCRs recognize regional mutations was considered to require additional single-cell paired TCR alpha and beta sequencing.

The time point label of this sample denotes: sample taken at primary tumor resection. Samples were obtained from 70 to 85 patients with early-stage, untreated non-small cell lung cancer from the lung TRACERx cohort. TCR sequencing used whole RNA extracted from tumor and nontumor lung tissue, or from cryopreserved PBMC samples, without cell sorting. Only patients for whom sufficient RNA was available from at least two tumor regions were selected for TCR sequencing. Before being selected, tumor and adjacent nontumor lung specimens were reviewed by a lung pathologist. A note on this clonotype: What this receptor recognizes is not known. No qualities accompany the bases; no much larger clone lies one base away.

Receptors were amplified or captured by 5' RACE. For sequencing, a NextSeq 500 was employed. In the TCR library protocol, a unique molecular identifier was attached to each TCR cDNA molecule so that PCR and sequencing errors could be corrected. As for the authors' bioinformatics: TCR identification, UMI-based error correction and CDR3 extraction were all carried out with Decombinator tools. TCRs above a frequency of 2 per 1,000, corresponding to the top 1% of the tumor frequency distribution, were defined as expanded. Expanded tumor TCRs were classed as regional if statistically deemed absent (corrected P<0.05) from at least one tumor region, otherwise ubiquitous. Renyi diversity was computed with the R vegan package after each repertoire had been subsampled 100 times to 5,000 TCRs. CDR3 similarity networks were constructed using string-kernel similarity of amino acid triplets, with links drawn between CDR3s whose pairwise similarity was above 0.82. TCRdb reworked the public reads: Q25 trimming with fastp, MiXCR clone assembly, productive beta chains retained. Identical CDR3 protein sequences are pooled into one entry, listed with their most common genes and DNA. In this record, the V and J calls reflect TCRdb's handling and not the investigators' own analysis. The sample includes roughly 16,000 distinct CDR3 sequences, with approximately 7% observed a single time. Around 20% of the sample is taken by the ten largest.

The TCR was taken from a female donor with early-stage non-small cell lung cancer. This material consisted of lung tumor tissue, taken at surgery.

This receptor carries the CDR3 CASSPYSLAGALTSYEQYF. The DNA reads as follows: TGTGCCAGCAGTCCCTATTCGCTAGCGGGGGCCCTTACGTCCTACGAGCAGTACTTC. The chain is made from TRBV7-2 and TRBJ2-7; 10 bases in between match TRBD2. From its cysteine to its phenylalanine, the CDR3 spans 19 amino acids. Only the CDR3 portion is preserved as DNA: 57 bases, with reading frame beginning at the first base. Reading the germline V gene gives CDR1 SGHTA and CDR2 FQGNSA. The germline V and J ends show losses of 6 bases and 1 base respectively, and no gene match explains 18 bases of the junction.